This T cell receptor beta chain was sequenced for a study of T cell responses to AZD1222 COVID-19 vaccine. CDR1 is MDHEN, CDR2 SYDVKM, per germline. This CDR3 has 14 residues. V lost 6 bases, J lost 5 bases, and 5 bases stayed unmatched. Using immunoSEQ multiplex PCR, the repertoire was profiled, and TCRdb retains in-frame clones only, with some absent. The sample lists 86,000 or so clones; around nine tenths were seen once. This clonotype originated in an adult who received the AZD1222 COVID-19 vaccine. The material was peripheral blood, obtained 28 days after the second AZD1222 dose. V is TRBV28 and J is TRBJ1-5, with TRBD1 matching 9 bases. CDR3: CASSHGQGYQPQHF. For the CDR3, the DNA is TGTGCCAGCAGCCACGGACAGGGGTATCAGCCCCAGCATTTT. Full variable domain (missing parts from reference TRBV28 and TRBJ1-5): DVKVTQSSRYLVKRTGEKVFLECVQDMDHENMFWYRQDPGLGLRLIYFSYDVKMKEKGDIPEGYSVSREKKERFSLILESASTNQTSMYLCASSHGQGYQPQHFGDGTRLSIL.